Sequencing of this T cell receptor beta chain was carried out in a study of blood T cells in healthy people across ages. Overall study findings and caveats: As age increased, TCR beta diversity per million T cells fell in a roughly linear fashion.

The CDR3 covers 13 residues. Between the trimmed V and J ends, which lost 3 bases and 8 bases, there was a span of 14 bases. Per the germline V gene, CDR1 is SQVTM and CDR2 is ANQGSEA. A sample-barcoded 5' primer and a J-beta primer mix were used in a second PCR of roughly 7 to 11 cycles. MiXCR, run by TCRdb on the 5' RACE reads, gives a single entry per CDR3 protein. The repertoire includes about 1,500,000 distinct CDR3 sequences, approximately 38% of them detected once, and roughly 8.2% sits in the top ten. PBMCs, at least 6 million per sample, were isolated. For this clonotype: As yet, its antigen is unknown.

The clonotype originates from a young woman in good health. The specimen was blood. The rearrangement joins TRBV29-1 to TRBJ2-1, with D perhaps matching TRBD1 (6 bases). The CDR3, as DNA: TGCAGCGTTGAGGGGGCGCCGTCAGATGAGCAGTTCTTC. Translation gives CSVEGAPSDEQFF.